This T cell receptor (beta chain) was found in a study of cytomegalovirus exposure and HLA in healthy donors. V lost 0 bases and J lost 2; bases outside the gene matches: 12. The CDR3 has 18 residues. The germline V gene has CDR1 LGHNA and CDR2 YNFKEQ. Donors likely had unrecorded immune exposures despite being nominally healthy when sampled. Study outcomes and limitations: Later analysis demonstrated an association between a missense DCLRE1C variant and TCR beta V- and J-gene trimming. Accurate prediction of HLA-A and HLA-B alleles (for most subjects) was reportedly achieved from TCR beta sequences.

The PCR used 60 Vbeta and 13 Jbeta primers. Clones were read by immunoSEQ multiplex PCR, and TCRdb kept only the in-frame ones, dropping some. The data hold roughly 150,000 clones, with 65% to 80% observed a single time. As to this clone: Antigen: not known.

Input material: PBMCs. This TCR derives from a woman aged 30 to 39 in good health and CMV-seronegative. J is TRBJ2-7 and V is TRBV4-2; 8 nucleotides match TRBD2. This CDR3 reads CASSQEGLLAEPPYEQYF. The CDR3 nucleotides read TGTGCCAGCAGCCAAGAGGGCCTACTAGCGGAACCTCCCTACGAGCAGTACTTC.